The 20 T cell receptor beta chains presented below share a single source sample, sequenced in a study of shared clonotypes between healthy human individuals. The repertoire was sequenced with immunoSEQ multiplex PCR; TCRdb's copy has only in-frame clones and lacks some. The sample lists under 2.5 million clones, roughly 90% occurring once. The sample comprised naive CD4+ T cells from PBMCs. Stated subset: CD45RA+ positively selected. Source of these receptors: a man aged 18 to 35 in good health. Some clones in this sample may be carry-over from other donors' samples.

The chain couples TRBV7-9 to TRBJ2-1; TRBD2 is a possible D gene (5 bases). This CDR3 region has 15 residues. V was shortened by 0 bases and J by 3 bases, with 9 bases between the two germline ends. Germline assignment: CDR1 SEHNR and CDR2 FQNEAQ (reference sequence). CDR3 DNA: TGTGCCAGCAGCTTAGCGGGAGTGGTCTACAATGAGCAGTTCTTC. Translated, it gives CASSLAGVVYNEQFF.

The chain links TRBV5-4 to TRBJ2-6; 9 nucleotides agree with TRBD1. Germline CDR1 and CDR2: SGHNT and YYREEE (reference sequence). The junction had 9 bases not matched to a gene; V was cut back by 5 bases and J by 0 bases. The CDR3 is 18 amino acids. The CDR3 DNA follows: TGTGCCAGCAGTCCCGGGACAGGGTCAAGCTCTGGGGCCAACGTCCTGACTTTC. As protein: CASSPGTGSSSGANVLTF.

This rearrangement joins TRBV5-1 to TRBJ2-3; unclear D gene. The V end lost 5 bases, the J end lost 6 bases, and 10 bases lay between the germline ends. The CDR3 spans 12 residues. Germline V gene sequence: CDR1 SGHRS, CDR2 YFSETQ. The CDR3 DNA reads as TGCGCCAGCAGTCGAGAATCGGATACGCAGTATTTT. Its translation: CASSRESDTQYF. Filled out from reference TRBV5-1 and TRBJ2-3, the complete variable domain reads KAGVTQTPRYLIKTRGQQVTLSCSPISGHRSVSWYQQTPGQGLQFLFEYFSETQRNKGNFPGRFSGRQFSNSRSEMNVSTLELGDSALYLCASSRESDTQYFGPGTRLTVL.

V gene TRBV5-6 combines with J gene TRBJ2-2; the match to TRBD1 covers 9 bases. Germline-derived CDR1 and CDR2 are SGHDT and YYEEEE. CDR3 length equals 14 residues. After removal of 4 bases from V and 7 bases from J, the junction contained 5 bases not matched to a gene. In DNA form, the CDR3 reads TGTGCCAGCAGCGGGGACAGGGCCCTCGGGGAGCTGTTTTTT. Translated: CASSGDRALGELFF.

The chain is built from TRBV28 and TRBJ2-1, with a tentative D call TRBD2 (5 bases). Trimming shortened V by 0 bases and J by 3 bases, and 12 bases separated the two germline ends. This CDR3 region has 16 residues. In germline, CDR1 is MDHEN, CDR2 SYDVKM. The CDR3 DNA sequence: TGTGCCAGCAGTTTATGGGGCGGGTCCCGCTACAATGAGCAGTTCTTC. Protein product: CASSLWGGSRYNEQFF.

Note on this clone: The same CDR3 arises from other DNA sequences in this sample as well. CDR3 protein: CASSQEAGGANTGELFF. CDR3 DNA sequence: TGCGCCAGCAGCCAAGAAGCGGGAGGGGCCAACACCGGGGAGCTGTTTTTT. The chain links TRBV4-1 to TRBJ2-2; 10 nucleotides align to TRBD2. CDR3 size: 17 residues. CDR1 and CDR2 from the germline V gene are MGHRA and YSYEKL. Trimming at V came to 0 bases and at J to 2 bases, leaving 3 bases not matched to a gene.

A remark on this clone: This sample also contains other DNA sequences that code for the same CDR3. The genes are TRBV7-2 and TRBJ2-5; 9 positions agree with TRBD1. CDR3 length: 13 amino acids. The V segment lost 3 bases and the J segment 5 bases; nucleotides outside the gene matches: 1. CDR1 is SGHTA, CDR2 FQGNSA, per germline. This chain's CDR3 is CASSFGQGETQYF. For the CDR3, the DNA is TGTGCCAGCAGCTTTGGACAGGGGGAGACCCAGTACTTC.

V usage is TRBV5-8 and J usage is TRBJ2-5; maybe TRBD1 (5 bases). The V end was cut by 4 bases, the J end by 2 bases, with 15 bases between. Germline V gene data show CDR1 as SGHTS and CDR2 as YDEGEE. CDR3 length: 15 residues. CDR3 region: CASSLGRGYQETQYF. For the CDR3, the DNA is TGTGCCAGCAGCCTAGGAAGGGGCTATCAAGAGACCCAGTACTTC. Together with reference TRBV5-8 and TRBJ2-5, the CDR3 gives the full variable domain: EAGVTQSPTHLIKTRGQQATLRCSPISGHTSVYWYQQALGLGLQFLLWYDEGEERNRGNFPPRFSGRQFPNYSSELNVNALELEDSALYLCASSLGRGYQETQYFGPGTRLLVL.

This clone showed up just a few times. This sequence joins TRBV25-1 and TRBJ1-1; 9 positions agree with TRBD1. J gave up 5 bases and V 4 bases, and 8 bases lay outside the gene matches. The CDR3 extends over 15 amino acids. The germline gives CDR1 MGHDK, CDR2 SYGVNS. The CDR3 sequence: CASSAPGQGGTEAFF. CDR3 DNA: TGTGCCAGCAGTGCCCCGGGACAGGGCGGGACTGAAGCTTTCTTT.

This clone was observed a handful of times. Other DNA sequences in the same sample also yield this CDR3. The V gene is TRBV7-2, the J gene TRBJ2-3; 10 nucleotides line up with TRBD2. V was clipped by 0 bases and J by 1 base; unmatched bases: 1. The CDR3 is 16 residues long. Per the germline V gene, CDR1 is SGHTA and CDR2 is FQGNSA. This CDR3 reads CASSLAGTSGTDTQYF. The CDR3 DNA follows: TGTGCCAGCAGCTTAGCCGGGACTAGCGGCACAGATACGCAGTATTTT.

The J gene is TRBJ2-1, the V gene TRBV7-9; 7 bases are shared with TRBD2. Trimming at V came to 5 bases and at J to 9 bases, leaving 16 bases not matched to a gene. CDR3 length: 16 amino acids. CDR1 is SEHNR, CDR2 FQNEAQ, per germline (reference sequence). The CDR3 region is CASSRPGGSKVSEQFF. The CDR3 nucleotides read TGTGCCAGCAGCCGCCCGGGCGGGAGTAAAGTCAGTGAGCAGTTCTTC.

This chain's CDR3 is CASSLRDRGAGELFF. CDR3 in DNA: TGTGCCAGCAGCTTAAGGGACAGGGGGGCCGGGGAGCTGTTTTTT. The gene calls are TRBV7-9 and TRBJ2-2, with 11 bases fitting TRBD1. The germline CDR1 and CDR2 sequences are SEHNR and FQNEAQ (reference sequence). V lost 2 bases, J lost 6 bases, and 2 bases stayed unmatched. The CDR3 runs to 15 residues.

The chain combines TRBV21-1 with TRBJ2-7; the table gives TRBD1 as D, unverified against the DNA. TRBV21-1 is noted as a pseudogene. The CDR3 has 10 residues. The CDR3 nucleotides read TGTGCCAGCAGCAAGGGACAGCAACTGGTC. Protein sequence: CASSKGQQLV.

About this clone: Other DNA sequences in the same sample also yield this CDR3. The chain links TRBV5-1 to TRBJ2-2; D may be TRBD1 or TRBD2 (5 bases each). Trimming cost V 0 bases and J 2 bases, with 8 bases left between them. CDR3 length: 15 amino acids. In germline, CDR1 is SGHRS, CDR2 YFSETQ. CDR3 sequence: CASSLGGTNTGELFF. Here the CDR3 DNA reads TGCGCCAGCAGCTTGGGTGGGACCAACACCGGGGAGCTGTTTTTT.

The gene calls are TRBV6-6 and TRBJ2-1; D possibly corresponds to TRBD2 (5 bases). Germline values: CDR1 MNHNY, CDR2 SVGAGI (reference sequence). V gave up 6 bases and J gave up 7 bases, with 16 bases separating them. The CDR3 length is 14 residues. The CDR3 region is CASRPSEGRNEQFF. CDR3 coding DNA: TGTGCCAGCAGACCCAGTGAGGGAAGGAATGAGCAGTTCTTC.

This clone was observed once. CDR3 DNA: TGTGCCACCAGCAGAGGGGGTGAGTCTGGCTACACCTTC. It encodes CATSRGGESGYTF. The J gene is TRBJ1-2, the V gene TRBV15; D is unclear. V was clipped by 1 base and J by 7 bases, with 10 bases between them. The CDR3 totals 13 residues. CDR1 and CDR2 (germline): LNHNV, YYDKDF (reference sequence).

On this clone: A read error may produce the germline difference seen at one junction end. V and J are TRBV5-1 and TRBJ2-1; D ambiguous. The germline V gene has CDR1 SGHRS and CDR2 YFSETQ. CDR3 length: 15 amino acids. The CDR3 region is CASRLGTGRRGEQFF. DNA of the CDR3: TGCGCCAGCAGGTTGGGAACCGGACGGCGCGGTGAGCAGTTCTTC.

The CDR3 DNA reads as TGTGCCAGCAGAGAGACCGGGACAGAAAAAGGCTACACCTTC. This sequence encodes CASRETGTEKGYTF. The rearrangement links TRBV6-5 to TRBJ1-2, with 7 bases lining up with TRBD1. Germline-derived CDR1 and CDR2 are MNHEY and SVGAGI. The CDR3 loop spans 14 amino acids. J lost 8 bases, V lost 6 bases, and 12 bases had no gene match.

The chain combines TRBV19 with TRBJ1-2; D unclear. The CDR3 is 14 residues long. Germline lookup yields CDR1 LNHDA and CDR2 SQIVND (reference sequence). V gave up 4 bases and J gave up 8 bases, with 17 bases separating them. CDR3 in amino acids: CASSTPIFLSGYTF. In DNA, the CDR3 is TGTGCCAGTAGTACCCCGATATTTCTCAGCGGCTACACCTTC.

This rearrangement joins TRBV10-3 to TRBJ2-7; 7 positions match TRBD1. CDR3 length: 15 amino acids. J was trimmed by 2 bases and V by 4 bases; bases with no gene match: 8. The germline V gene has CDR1 ENHRY and CDR2 SYGVKD. CDR3 amino acids: CAISGDSHETYEQYF. The CDR3 DNA follows: TGTGCCATCAGTGGGGACAGCCACGAGACCTACGAGCAGTACTTC.